This T cell receptor beta chain was sequenced for a study of T cell responses to AZD1222 COVID-19 vaccine. Germline V gene data show CDR1 as LNHNV and CDR2 as YYDKDF (reference sequence). The CDR3 spans 12 residues. The V end lost 2 bases, the J end lost 4 bases, and 3 bases lay between the germline ends. Generated by immunoSEQ multiplex PCR, the TCRdb table keeps only in-frame clones and is missing some. Altogether around 160,000 clones are present, just over 90% being singletons, with the ten largest covering 2.5% to 3%. This clone was counted once. Its target is unknown. Study findings and constraints: At 160-218 and 743-854, vaccine-associated CD4 TCRs were dominant, and they spanned spike.

The chain has TRBV15 and TRBJ1-3; D remains ambiguous. This receptor was identified in an adult in good health. The sequences come from peripheral blood, collected on day 0 of MenACWY control vaccination. CDR3 protein: CATSRIGNTIYF. The CDR3 DNA is TGTGCCACCAGCAGAATAGGAAACACCATATATTTT.